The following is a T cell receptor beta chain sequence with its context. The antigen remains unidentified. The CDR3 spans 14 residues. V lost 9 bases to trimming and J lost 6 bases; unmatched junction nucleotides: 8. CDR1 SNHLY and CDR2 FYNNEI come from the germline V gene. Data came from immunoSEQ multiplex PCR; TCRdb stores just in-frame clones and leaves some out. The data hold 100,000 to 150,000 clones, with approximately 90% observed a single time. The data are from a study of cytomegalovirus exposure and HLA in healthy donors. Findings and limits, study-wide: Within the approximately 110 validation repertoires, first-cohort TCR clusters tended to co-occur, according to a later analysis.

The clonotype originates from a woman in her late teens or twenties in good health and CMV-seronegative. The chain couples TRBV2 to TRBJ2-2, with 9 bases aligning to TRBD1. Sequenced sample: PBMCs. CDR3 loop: CARRRTGEAGELFF. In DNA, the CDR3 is TGTGCCAGGCGTAGGACAGGGGAGGCCGGGGAGCTGTTTTTT.